The clone carrying this T cell receptor (beta chain) was seen repeatedly, ten times or more. RNA transcripts were the template, and TCR beta CDR3 regions were amplified from them. After a first-round RT-PCR with HTBI primers, a second-round multiplex PCR was run. TCRdb reanalysed the multiplex PCR reads using MiXCR and keeps one entry per CDR3 protein. Among hundreds of thousands of distinct CDR3 sequences listed, approximately 21% were seen once. The source of the sample is a study of Graves' ophthalmopathy and Graves' hyperthyroidism. In this cohort's terms, stable hyperthyroidism meant no ophthalmopathy by 18 months of follow-up. Hyperthyroidism in these 18- to 65-year-old patients was newly diagnosed, lasting under 2 months. Among the exclusions were patients with other autoimmune diseases, uncontrolled infections, pregnancy or lactation. Germline values: CDR1 SGDLS, CDR2 YYNGEE. The CDR3 contains 12 residues. V dropped 5 bases and J dropped 12 bases, with 18 bases sitting between them.

V is TRBV9 and J is TRBJ2-7; D is perhaps TRBD1 or TRBD2 (5 bases each). The receptor was isolated from a woman between 18 and 29 years old with stable Graves' hyperthyroidism. Some clones in this sample may be carry-over from other donors' samples. The sequenced material came from peripheral blood. The chain's CDR3 is CASRGEGAPLYF. The CDR3 region has the DNA TGTGCCAGCAGGGGGGAAGGGGCCCCTCTGTACTTC.